Within the sample, the clone carrying this TCR beta chain is medium-sized. All patients were treatment-naive before thyroid surgery. The data are from a study of metastatic and nonmetastatic thyroid tumors. On the study more broadly: Repertoire data that came from the blood and tumor or nodule tissue of malignant and benign thyroid patients were compared.

The CDR3 loop spans 14 amino acids. Germline lookup yields CDR1 MNHEY and CDR2 SMNVEV (reference sequence). V shed 3 bases, J shed 6 bases, and the junction held 4 bases outside the gene matches. TCRdb re-called the PCR reads with MiXCR. This sample carries tens of thousands of clones, around an eighth of them seen once, and the ten largest clones take about 9%. The sample was blood. The gene calls are TRBV27 and TRBJ1-2, with TRBD1 matching over 10 bases. The origin of this receptor is a male donor with papillary thyroid cancer or a benign thyroid nodule (not recorded which). Some clones in this sample may be carry-over from other donors' samples. CDR3 residues: CASSFLGTGDGYTF. CDR3 nucleotides: TGTGCCAGCAGTTTCCTGGGGACAGGGGATGGCTACACCTTC.